These T cell receptor beta chains were read from a single sample in a study of cytomegalovirus exposure and HLA in healthy donors. Libraries were prepared by immunoSEQ multiplex PCR; TCRdb keeps only in-frame clonotypes and omits some of them. Of about 150,000 clones in the sample, about four fifths were seen once. The source material was PBMCs. The origin of the receptors is a man in his thirties or forties in good health. Both conserved end residues are part of each CDR3.

>TRBV7-9|TRBJ2-2|17
CASSLVRTSGNTGELFF
>TRBV5-4|TRBJ1-6|17
CASSPWTGARNNSPLHF
>TRBV4-1|TRBJ2-3|16
CASSNWGLSSTDTQYF
>TRBV16|TRBJ2-7|17
CASSPKLIGDRGSEQYF
>TRBV7-6|TRBJ2-1|16
CASSIAGGSSYNEQFF
>TRBV11-1|TRBJ2-1|17
CASSYPIGLAGGNEQFF
>TRBV29-1|TRBJ1-2|11
CSVVEDYGYTF
>TRBV5-4|TRBJ2-1|17
CASSHDGGGAAYNEQFF
>TRBV28|TRBJ2-1|13
CASWQAGSNEQFF
>TRBV29-1|TRBJ1-2|12
CSVETGGYGYTF
>TRBV27|TRBJ2-7|13
CATKDRAAYEQYF
>TRBV15|TRBJ2-5|14
CATSPRGLRETQYF
>TRBV18|TRBJ2-7|14
CASSPGSGSNEQYF
>TRBV4-1|TRBJ2-5|13
CASSLGTLGAQYF
>TRBV29-1|TRBJ2-7|12
CSVGTGVHEQYF
>TRBV27|TRBJ2-7|12
CASGAKSYEQYF
>TRBV7-9|TRBJ2-3|16
CASRAAGLAVTDTQYF
>TRBV5-1|TRBJ2-7|13
CASSQGSSYEQYF
>TRBV7-9|TRBJ2-2|15
CASRPGQGYTGELFF
>TRBV7-3|TRBJ2-2|17
CASSVQGFGRGTGELFF
>TRBV10-1|TRBJ2-7|14
CASIGGIGTYEQYF
>TRBV5-6|TRBJ2-1|12
CASSRGYNEQFF
>TRBV19|TRBJ1-4|17
CASSIGQGAWTNEKLFF
>TRBV19|TRBJ2-3|14
CASRPSGNADTQYF
>TRBV13|TRBJ2-1|15
CASSSRQASYNEQFF
>TRBV19|TRBJ2-1|15
CASSMVTAPRPGQFF
>TRBV19|TRBJ1-1|18
CASSIPGWGAGGNTEAFF
>TRBV6-4|TRBJ2-7|15
CASSVPRRGGYEQYF
>TRBV9|TRBJ2-3|14
CASSVALAVDTQYF
>TRBV7-9|TRBJ2-1|17
CASIKHGVSGGYNEQFF
>TRBV6-1|TRBJ1-2|15
CASSAPGGDRYGYTF
>TRBV30|TRBJ2-2|15
CAWSRAGTNTGELFF
>TRBV11-2|TRBJ2-1|15
CASSLSAGVGNEQFF
>TRBV4-3|TRBJ1-5|14
CASSQDRGGQPQHF
>TRBV7-3|TRBJ2-6|15
CASSITGAGANVLTF
>TRBV10-3|TRBJ2-7|13
CAILNNLAGEQYF
>TRBV5-4|TRBJ2-5|14
CASSFAGGAATQYF
>TRBV5-5|TRBJ1-1|16
CASATSSSGRNTEAFF
>TRBV4-3|TRBJ2-7|14
CASSPRDYSYEQYF
>TRBV6-5|TRBJ2-3|15
CASSYEGSLTDTQYF
>TRBV11-3|TRBJ2-5|16
CASSLGVRGLKETQYF
>TRBV7-2|TRBJ2-5|13
CASSSDREETQYF
>TRBV28|TRBJ2-7|15
CASSFMGRGSYEQYF
>TRBV13|TRBJ2-3|15
CASSRRTDHTDTQYF
>TRBV5-1|TRBJ1-5|17
CASSLGRDRAVNQPQHF
>TRBV4-3|TRBJ2-1|15
CASSQAKVRGNEQFF
>TRBV9|TRBJ1-4|16
CASSVGMQGVNEKLFF
>TRBV5-6|TRBJ2-3|14
CATRGREHRYAQYF
>TRBV7-9|TRBJ2-2|15
CASSLGQGATGELFF